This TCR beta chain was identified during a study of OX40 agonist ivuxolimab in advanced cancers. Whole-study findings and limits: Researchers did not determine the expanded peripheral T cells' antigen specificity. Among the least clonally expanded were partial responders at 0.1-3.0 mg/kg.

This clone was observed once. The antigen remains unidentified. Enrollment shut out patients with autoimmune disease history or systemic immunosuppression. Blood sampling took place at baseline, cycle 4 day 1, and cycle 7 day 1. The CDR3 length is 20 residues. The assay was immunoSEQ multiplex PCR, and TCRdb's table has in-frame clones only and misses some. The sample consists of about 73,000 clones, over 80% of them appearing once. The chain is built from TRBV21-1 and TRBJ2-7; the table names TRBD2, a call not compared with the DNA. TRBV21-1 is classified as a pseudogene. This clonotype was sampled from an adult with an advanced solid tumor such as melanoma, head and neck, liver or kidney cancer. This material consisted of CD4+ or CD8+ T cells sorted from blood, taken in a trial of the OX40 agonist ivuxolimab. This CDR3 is CASSTGNPGLAGGPSYEQYF. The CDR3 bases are TGTGCCAGCAGCACCGGGAACCCGGGACTAGCGGGAGGGCCCTCGTACGAGCAGTACTTC.